The 3 T cell receptor beta chains below were found in one sample sequenced in a study of CD8 T cells in Susac syndrome. RNA was extracted with the RNeasy kit, and a quantity of roughly 0.5 to 1 ug was reverse transcribed using random hexamers. TCRdb analysed the immunoSEQ multiplex PCR reads with MiXCR anew, one entry per CDR3 protein. The sample has over 120,000 distinct CDR3 sequences, 85% to 95% seen once; the top ten hold 0.14%. The sequenced material came from CD4+ T cells from PBMCs. The receptors stem from a human donor with Susac syndrome.

The chain joins TRBV28 to TRBJ2-3; D is ambiguous. Germline CDR1 is MDHEN and CDR2 is SYDVKM. CDR3 length equals 12 residues. Trimming removed 7 bases at V and 3 bases at J, with 8 bases between. The CDR3 nucleotides are TGTGCCAGCAATTCACTAACAGATACGCAGTATTTT. Protein sequence: CASNSLTDTQYF.

The V and J genes are TRBV23-1 and TRBJ1-3; D uncertain. TRBV23-1 is filed as an ORF, its function uncertain. The CDR3 covers 14 residues. V shed 0 bases and J shed 3 bases, with 6 bases lying between them. CDR3 protein: CASSQSRGGNTIYF. The CDR3 region has the DNA TGCGCCAGCAGTCAATCACGGGGTGGAAACACCATATATTTT.

The chain is built from TRBV7-2 and TRBJ2-4; D gene uncertain. CDR3 length: 14 residues. Trimming shortened V by 2 bases and J by 6 bases, and 11 bases separated the two germline ends. The germline V gene has CDR1 SGHTA and CDR2 FQGNSA. This CDR3 reads CASSLSGTANIQYF. DNA for the CDR3: TGTGCCAGCAGCTTATCAGGCACCGCAAACATTCAGTACTTC.